This T cell receptor (beta chain) was observed in a study of CD8+ T cells in alopecia areata. Across the study: A 6-month period off drug followed tofacitinib, which lasted 6 to 18 months. Study-wide points: Clonality in lesional scalp, especially alopecia totalis/universalis, exceeded that of normal scalp. Patients shared TCRs less clearly than mice did, possibly owing to HLA. Scalp sample sequencing also detects resident alphabeta T cells of normal skin.

CDR1 is SGHTA and CDR2 is FQGTGA in the germline V gene. Trimming cost V 5 bases and J 4 bases; bases outside gene matches: 2. CDR3 size: 14 residues. After isolation, RNA underwent reverse transcription to generate cDNA as the sequencing template. Repertoires were generated with immunoSEQ multiplex PCR, while TCRdb's copy carries only in-frame clones and drops some. The sample carries about 180,000 clones, around 63% recorded once. Concerning this clone: Antigen: not known.

The chain employs TRBV7-3 and TRBJ2-2; 9 bases match TRBD1. The sequence was collected from a human donor with alopecia areata. The specimen comprised CD4+ T cells sorted from blood, sampled at week 0. The CDR3 loop is CASSTDRGTGELFF. The CDR3 DNA reads TGTGCCAGCAGCACGGACAGGGGCACCGGGGAGCTGTTTTTT.